Here is one T cell receptor beta chain with its context. Antigen specificity is unknown. The data belong to a study of post-analysis software for immune sequencing data. The study, taken as a whole, reports: TRBV5-6, TRBV5-1 and TRBV20-1 belonged to a set of roughly five TRBV segments that were more frequent in patients than controls. Under the F measure, samples that were prepared in one batch clustered strongly together.

This CDR3 region has 15 residues. V was clipped by 4 bases and J by 0 bases, with 10 bases between them. Looked up from germline, CDR1 is MNHEY and CDR2 is SVGEGT. The TCR beta cDNA libraries carried unique molecular identifiers. Once roughly 0.85 to 11 million T cells were used, roughly 0.5 million cDNA molecules resulted. TCRdb re-called the PCR reads through MiXCR, storing one row per CDR3 protein. Of about 680,000 distinct CDR3 sequences detected, about 60% appear once; the ten largest clones hold 11%. The origin of this receptor is a girl aged 2-10 years with multiple sclerosis. This sequence joins TRBV6-2 or TRBV6-3 and TRBJ2-1; D is perhaps TRBD1 or TRBD2 (6 bases each). The sample was blood. The CDR3 coding sequence is TGTGCCAGCAGTTGGGGGGCCGACTCCTACAATGAGCAGTTCTTC. It specifies CASSWGADSYNEQFF.